This T cell receptor (beta chain) was captured by sequencing in a study of blood T cell repertoires in COVID-19. Across the study: PBMCs, B-cell-depleted T cells, or T cells provided the cDNA or gDNA that made up the material.

Sequencing was performed with immunoSEQ multiplex PCR; in TCRdb, only in-frame clones are kept and a portion is missing. Here the sample spans 250,000 or so clones, around nine tenths being singletons. Looked up from germline, CDR1 is SGHRS and CDR2 is YFSETQ. This CDR3 is 14 amino acids long. The germline V and J ends were trimmed by 7 bases and 5 bases, with 18 bases remaining between them. Sequencing input: peripheral blood. The V call is TRBV5-1, the J call TRBJ2-5, with D possibly matching TRBD1 (6 bases). This receptor was taken from a woman between 55 and 75 years old with acute or convalescent COVID-19. In DNA form, the CDR3 reads TGCGCCAGCCTGGACGACAGGCTCAGGGAGACCCAGTACTTC. Its translation: CASLDDRLRETQYF.